Each of the 22 T cell receptor beta chains below was sequenced from the same sample in a study of cytomegalovirus exposure and HLA in healthy donors. The PCR contained 60 Vbeta and 13 Jbeta primers. This table comes from immunoSEQ multiplex PCR, and its TCRdb copy is limited to in-frame clones, with some not included. The data hold under 200,000 clones, with approximately 80% observed a single time. Sequenced: PBMCs. The receptor source for this set is a man between 50 and 59 years old in good health and CMV-seropositive.

The chain is built from TRBV9 and TRBJ1-1, with D unresolved. Per the germline V gene, CDR1 is SGDLS and CDR2 is YYNGEE. The length of the CDR3 is 13 residues. V was pared by 5 bases and J by 0 bases, with 8 bases between. As DNA, the CDR3 is TGTGCCAGCAGTCTTTTTATGAACACTGAAGCTTTCTTT. Its protein product is CASSLFMNTEAFF.

The chain combines TRBV27 with TRBJ2-5; D possibly corresponds to TRBD2 (6 bases). Between the trimmed V and J ends, which lost 3 bases and 3 bases, there was a span of 17 bases. Germline V gene lookup returns CDR1 MNHEY and CDR2 SMNVEV (reference sequence). The CDR3 is 16 residues long. CDR3 region: CASSFTGLNWEETQYF. The CDR3 DNA follows: TGTGCCAGCAGTTTTACGGGACTGAACTGGGAAGAGACCCAGTACTTC.

The chain recombines TRBV20-1 with TRBJ2-7; D gene uncertain. Trimming cost V 2 bases and J 4 bases, with 6 bases left between them. The CDR3 is 11 amino acids. Germline-derived CDR1 and CDR2 are DFQATT and SNEGSKA (reference sequence). The CDR3 here is CSARYEYEQYF. CDR3 coding DNA: TGCAGTGCTAGATATGAGTACGAGCAGTACTTC.

The chain recombines TRBV5-1 with TRBJ2-5; D is perhaps TRBD2 (6 bases). The germline V gene has CDR1 SGHRS and CDR2 YFSETQ. This CDR3 region has 16 residues. V dropped 4 bases and J dropped 1 base, with 17 bases sitting between them. The CDR3 DNA is TGCGCCAGCAGCCGCGATATCATCGGGAGCCAAGAGACCCAGTACTTC. It codes for CASSRDIIGSQETQYF.

This sequence joins TRBV10-3 and TRBJ1-3; no clear D gene. CDR1 and CDR2 from the germline V gene are ENHRY and SYGVKD. The length of the CDR3 is 12 residues. The V end lost 7 bases, the J end lost 3 bases, and 7 bases lay between the germline ends. The CDR3 spells CAINGVGNTIYF. CDR3 coding DNA: TGTGCCATCAACGGGGTTGGAAACACCATATATTTT.

This clone was observed a few times. The chain joins TRBV4-3 to TRBJ2-7, with a tentative D call TRBD1 (6 bases). Trimming cost V 1 base and J 0 bases, with 10 bases left between them. This CDR3 comprises 15 residues. The germline gives CDR1 LGHNA, CDR2 YSLEER. The CDR3 here is CASSQAGRGSYEQYF. In nucleotides, the CDR3 is TGCGCCAGCAGCCAAGCGGGCAGGGGCTCCTACGAGCAGTACTTC.

This clone was seen once. The V call is TRBV5-6, the J call TRBJ2-7, with 7 bases identical to TRBD2. Per the germline V gene, CDR1 is SGHDT and CDR2 is YYEEEE. CDR3 size: 14 residues. J was trimmed by 3 bases and V by 4 bases; bases with no gene match: 7. In nucleotides, the CDR3 is TGTGCCAGCAGCCCAACTCGCGGGGGCTACGAGCAGTACTTC. This translates into CASSPTRGGYEQYF.

V and J are TRBV19 and TRBJ2-7; 8 bases align to TRBD1. CDR1 and CDR2 from the germline V gene are LNHDA and SQIVND (reference sequence). The CDR3 spans 14 residues. The V and J ends lost 5 bases and 1 base, in that order; junction bases with no gene match: 4. CDR3 nucleotide sequence: TGTGCCAGTAGTTACCAGGGGGCATCCTACGAGCAGTACTTC. Translated, it gives CASSYQGASYEQYF.

This sequence joins TRBV28 and TRBJ1-5, with D possibly being TRBD1 (6 bases). V lost 5 bases and J lost 7, with 18 bases in between. This CDR3 has 15 amino acids. Germline V lookup: CDR1 MDHEN, CDR2 SYDVKM. The DNA for the CDR3 is TGTGCCAGCAGTACCACGAGGGGGGGCAGGCAGCCCCAGCATTTT. Encoded protein: CASSTTRGGRQPQHF.

The chain employs TRBV6-5 and TRBJ2-5; D is perhaps TRBD2 (7 bases). Trimming shortened V by 6 bases and J by 4 bases, and 12 bases separated the two germline ends. CDR3 length: 13 residues. CDR1 is MNHEY, CDR2 SVGAGI, per germline. CDR3 sequence: CASSNRGAETQYF. The DNA of the CDR3 is TGTGCCAGCAGCAACCGGGGGGCAGAGACCCAGTACTTC.

This clone is a singleton in its sample. Germline is not matched at one junction end, which may reflect a read error. The CDR3 loop is CARSVGLRVAGGDEQFF. CDR3 sequence (DNA): TGTGCCCGGAGTGTTGGACTCCGGGTAGCGGGGGGAGATGAGCAGTTCTTC. The chain joins TRBV30 to TRBJ2-1; 10 nucleotides agree with TRBD2. The CDR3 is 17 residues long. Germline CDR1 and CDR2: GTSNPN and SVGIG (reference sequence).

The J gene is TRBJ1-1, the V gene TRBV29-1; D possibly corresponds to TRBD1 (6 bases). V was trimmed by 4 bases and J by 1 base, leaving 19 bases between them. The CDR3 sequence is 16 residues long. Looked up from germline, CDR1 is SQVTM and CDR2 is ANQGSEA. Written as DNA, the CDR3 is TGCAGCGTTGGGGCGGGGGGCGCACTCGAGAACACTGAAGCTTTCTTT. Encoded protein: CSVGAGGALENTEAFF.

This chain joins TRBV11-2 and TRBJ1-2; TRBD1 matches at 10 bases. V shed 5 bases and J 4 bases; nucleotides not matched to a gene: 4. This CDR3 is 14 amino acids long. CDR1 SGHAT and CDR2 FQNNGV come from the germline V gene. CDR3 amino acids: CASSAGTGVYGYTF. DNA for the CDR3: TGTGCCAGCAGCGCCGGGACAGGGGTCTATGGCTACACCTTC.

The sample holds one count of this clone. The J gene is TRBJ1-1, the V gene TRBV7-2; possible D gene TRBD1, 6 bases. The CDR3 consists of 14 residues. The germline V and J ends were trimmed by 5 bases and 2 bases, with 12 bases remaining between them. CDR1 SGHTA and CDR2 FQGNSA come from the germline V gene. Here the CDR3 reads CASSQGPVNTEAFF. The DNA for the CDR3 is TGTGCCAGCAGCCAGGGGCCAGTTAACACTGAAGCTTTCTTT. Variable domain in full (rest from reference TRBV7-2 and TRBJ1-1): GAGVSQSPSNKVTEKGKDVELRCDPISGHTALYWYRQSLGQGLEFLIYFQGNSAPDKSGLPSDRFSAERTGGSVSTLTIQRTQQEDSAVYLCASSQGPVNTEAFFGQGTRLTVV.

This clone was found many times. This chain connects TRBV5-6 to TRBJ1-1; D is unclear. This CDR3 is built from 14 residues. The ends were cut back, 4 bases at V and 0 bases at J, with 10 bases in the middle. The germline V gene encodes CDR1 SGHDT and CDR2 YYEEEE. CDR3 residues: CASSPTELNTEAFF. The CDR3 DNA reads as TGTGCCAGCAGCCCCACAGAGCTGAACACTGAAGCTTTCTTT.

The V call is TRBV5-1, the J call TRBJ2-3; 8 bases fit TRBD1. There are 15 residues in the CDR3. CDR1 and CDR2 from the germline V gene are SGHRS and YFSETQ. Trimming cost V 4 bases and J 1 base; bases outside gene matches: 5. CDR3: CASSPGTGGTDTQYF. In DNA form, the CDR3 reads TGCGCCAGCAGCCCCGGGACAGGAGGCACAGATACGCAGTATTTT.

This clone was recorded once. The rearrangement joins TRBV9 to TRBJ2-5, with a possible D match to TRBD2 (6 bases). Germline values: CDR1 SGDLS, CDR2 YYNGEE. Trimming took 0 bases from V and 7 from J, leaving 19 bases between them. The CDR3 length is 16 residues. This CDR3 reads CASSVASSALGGTQYF. In DNA, the CDR3 is TGTGCCAGCAGCGTAGCTTCTAGCGCACTCGGAGGGACCCAGTACTTC. Using reference TRBV9 and TRBJ2-5 for the parts outside the CDR3, the full variable domain is DSGVTQTPKHLITATGQRVTLRCSPRSGDLSVYWYQQSLDQGLQFLIQYYNGEERAKGNILERFSAQQFPDLHSELNLSSLELGDSALYFCASSVASSALGGTQYFGPGTRLLVL.

The chain couples TRBV7-2 to TRBJ2-2; 13 bases fit TRBD2. J was trimmed by 5 bases and V by 3 bases; bases with no gene match: 9. CDR3 length: 18 residues. CDR1 SGHTA and CDR2 FQGNSA come from the germline V gene. CDR3: CASSFRPKGLAGTGELFF. In DNA, the CDR3 is TGTGCCAGCAGCTTTCGTCCGAAGGGACTAGCGGGAACCGGGGAGCTGTTTTTT.

This clone has only one observation. This sequence joins TRBV5-4 and TRBJ2-7; TRBD1 aligns across 8 bases. Germline V gives CDR1 SGHNT, CDR2 YYREEE (reference sequence). Unmatched junction bases numbered 2, after V lost 4 bases and J lost 5 bases. The CDR3 covers 12 residues. The CDR3, as DNA: TGTGCCAGCAGCCGGACAGGGAACGAGCAGTACTTC. Translating it yields CASSRTGNEQYF.

V usage is TRBV5-6 and J usage is TRBJ1-2; 7 bases map to TRBD1. Germline lookup yields CDR1 SGHDT and CDR2 YYEEEE. The V segment lost 4 bases and the J segment 4 bases; nucleotides outside the gene matches: 13. CDR3 length: 16 residues. CDR3 sequence: CASSPGTAAPIYGYTF. CDR3 DNA: TGTGCCAGCAGCCCAGGGACAGCCGCTCCTATCTATGGCTACACCTTC.

This sequence joins TRBV6-5 and TRBJ2-2; D gene uncertain. The CDR3 is 14 amino acids. Trimming took 0 bases from V and 4 from J, leaving 6 bases between them. CDR1 and CDR2 (germline): MNHEY, SVGAGI. CDR3 bases: TGTGCCAGCAGTTACTCGTCCCTCACCGGGGAGCTGTTTTTT. As protein: CASSYSSLTGELFF.

The V and J genes are TRBV28 and TRBJ1-5; no firm D call. CDR3 length: 11 amino acids. Trimming stripped 5 bases from V and 3 bases from J, with 2 bases between. Germline CDR1 MDHEN, CDR2 SYDVKM. The CDR3 DNA reads as TGTGCCAGCAGTCTCAATCAGCCCCAGCATTTT. Encoded protein: CASSLNQPQHF.